These 16 T cell receptor beta chains were all obtained from the same sample, sequenced in a study of blood T cell repertoires in COVID-19. Data came from immunoSEQ multiplex PCR; TCRdb stores just in-frame clones and leaves some out. In the table there are approximately 67,000 clones, 80% to 90% of which are singletons. The sequencing input was peripheral blood. The receptors derive from a man aged 50-59 years with active COVID-19.

The rearrangement uses TRBV10-1 and TRBJ2-1; tentatively, D is TRBD2 (5 bases). The CDR3 consists of 14 residues. CDR1 and CDR2 from the germline V gene are WNHNN and SYGVQD (reference sequence). Trimming pared 3 bases from V and 7 bases from J, leaving 13 bases between. DNA of the CDR3: TGCGCCAGCAGTGATGTCCAGCGGCAGAATGAGCAGTTCTTC. Translation: CASSDVQRQNEQFF.

The chain carries TRBV7-3 and TRBJ1-1; D uncertain. This CDR3 region has 13 residues. Germline V gene data show CDR1 as SGHTA and CDR2 as FQGTGA. Trimming left V 6 bases short and J 0 bases short, with 8 bases between. The CDR3 bases are TGTGCCAGCAGTTATACGGTGAACACTGAAGCTTTCTTT. Translated: CASSYTVNTEAFF.

The rearrangement links TRBV6-5 to TRBJ1-1; a weak D match, TRBD1 (5 bases). The CDR3 spans 14 residues. Trimming took 3 bases from V and 1 from J, leaving 9 bases between them. Germline V gene sequence: CDR1 MNHEY, CDR2 SVGAGI. The CDR3 reads CASSYLQGNTEAFF. For the CDR3, the DNA is TGTGCCAGCAGTTATTTGCAGGGGAACACTGAAGCTTTCTTT.

The gene calls are TRBV2 and TRBJ1-2; the D gene is possibly TRBD1 (5 bases). The germline V and J ends were trimmed by 2 bases and 13 bases, with 14 bases remaining between them. This CDR3 is built from 12 residues. The germline V gene encodes CDR1 SNHLY and CDR2 FYNNEI. CDR3 amino acids: CASSERGRRGTF. Here the CDR3 DNA reads TGTGCCAGCAGTGAAAGGGGCAGGCGGGGCACCTTC.

The rearrangement uses TRBV3-1 (or the pseudogene TRBV3-2) and TRBJ1-2; 9 bases align to TRBD1. Germline CDR1 LGHDT, CDR2 YNNKEL (reference sequence). This CDR3 has 14 amino acids. V shed 3 bases and J 8 bases; nucleotides not matched to a gene: 7. The CDR3 loop is CASSQAGQGRGYTF. In nucleotides, the CDR3 is TGTGCCAGCAGCCAGGCGGGACAGGGTCGCGGCTACACCTTC.

The sample holds one count of this clone. This chain connects TRBV5-1 to TRBJ1-2; D is ambiguous. Trimming pared 4 bases from V and 7 bases from J, leaving 20 bases between. The germline CDR1 and CDR2 sequences are SGHRS and YFSETQ. This CDR3 has 15 amino acids. CDR3 protein: CASSLTTLNGGGYTF. In DNA form, the CDR3 reads TGCGCCAGCAGCCTTACCACATTAAACGGCGGTGGCTACACCTTC.

V and J are TRBV20-1 and TRBJ2-5, with 11 bases that match TRBD2. CDR3 length: 15 amino acids. The V gene's germline CDR1 is DFQATT and CDR2 SNEGSKA (reference sequence). With 3 bases clipped from V and 5 bases from J, the junction kept 8 bases outside the gene matches. The CDR3 sequence is CSASTSGRREETQYF. Here the CDR3 DNA reads TGCAGTGCTAGTACTAGCGGGAGACGGGAGGAGACCCAGTACTTC.

The J gene is TRBJ2-3, the V gene TRBV15, with 11 nucleotides matching TRBD1. This CDR3 spans 14 amino acids. Looked up from germline, CDR1 is LNHNV and CDR2 is YYDKDF (reference sequence). The J segment lost 4 bases and the V segment lost 3 bases, leaving 0 bases of the junction unmatched. CDR3 bases: TGTGCCACCAGCAGGGGACAGGGGGCAGATACGCAGTATTTT. Translation gives CATSRGQGADTQYF. Variable domain in full (rest from reference TRBV15 and TRBJ2-3): DAMVIQNPRYQVTQFGKPVTLSCSQTLNHNVMYWYQQKSSQAPKLLFHYYDKDFNNEADTPDNFQSRRPNTSFCFLDIRSPGLGDTAMYLCATSRGQGADTQYFGPGTRLTVL.

The chain has TRBV6-5 and TRBJ2-5, with 11 bases aligning to TRBD2. The CDR3 loop spans 15 amino acids. CDR1 MNHEY and CDR2 SVGAGI come from the germline V gene. J gave up 5 bases and V 4 bases, and 6 bases lay outside the gene matches. DNA of the CDR3: TGTGCCAGCAGTTCCTACCCTAGCGGGAGGGAGACCCAGTACTTC. Translated, it gives CASSSYPSGRETQYF.

A few counts support this clone. The chain has TRBV2 and TRBJ2-1; 8 bases line up with TRBD1. The CDR3 has 14 residues. Germline lookup yields CDR1 SNHLY and CDR2 FYNNEI. After removal of 4 bases from V and 7 bases from J, the junction contained 6 bases not matched to a gene. The CDR3 reads CASSVTGGRNEQFF. The CDR3 nucleotides are TGTGCCAGCAGTGTAACAGGGGGTAGGAATGAGCAGTTCTTC.

The chain uses TRBV4-2 and TRBJ2-3; 9 positions match TRBD2. The CDR3 has 15 amino acids. Losses at the gene ends were 4 bases for V and 5 bases for J; bases not matched to a gene: 7. CDR1 is LGHNA and CDR2 is YNFKEQ in the germline V gene. Here the CDR3 DNA reads TGTGCCAGCAGCCCCAAGCGGGAGGTAGTAGATACGCAGTATTTT. Amino acid sequence: CASSPKREVVDTQYF.

The V call is TRBV6-1, the J call TRBJ1-2; 8 nucleotides match TRBD1. V lost 1 base, J lost 6 bases, and 4 bases stayed unmatched. Germline V gene sequence: CDR1 MNHNS, CDR2 SASEGT. This CDR3 is built from 14 residues. The CDR3 nucleotides are TGTGCCAGCAGTGAAGGGGGACAGGTGAATGGCTACACCTTC. Its protein is CASSEGGQVNGYTF.

This chain connects TRBV5-1 to TRBJ2-1, with D perhaps TRBD1 (6 bases). Germline assignment: CDR1 SGHRS and CDR2 YFSETQ. This CDR3 is built from 14 residues. V shed 1 base and J shed 7 bases, with 12 bases lying between them. The CDR3 nucleotides read TGCGCCAGCAGCTTGAACGGGCAGGGGAATGAGCAGTTCTTC. Translating gives CASSLNGQGNEQFF.

The chain is built from TRBV27 and TRBJ2-7; 10 bases line up with TRBD2. There are 14 residues in the CDR3. Per the germline V gene, CDR1 is MNHEY and CDR2 is SMNVEV (reference sequence). V trimming: 5 bases; J trimming: 13 bases; junction bases outside the gene matches: 14. The DNA of the CDR3 is TGTGCCAGCAGTACCTCGACTAGCGGGTGGTCGGCTTACTTC. Translated: CASSTSTSGWSAYF.

CDR3 amino acids: CASSPRPLGVQEANVLTF. The DNA for the CDR3 is TGTGCCAGCTCACCACGCCCCCTAGGGGTACAGGAGGCCAACGTCCTGACTTTC. This chain joins TRBV18 and TRBJ2-6; weak D call: TRBD1 (5 bases). The germline gives CDR1 KGHSH, CDR2 LQKENI. The CDR3 has 18 amino acids. V shed 1 base and J shed 6 bases, with 19 bases lying between them. Full variable domain (outside the CDR3, taken from reference TRBV18 and TRBJ2-6): NAGVMQNPRHLVRRRGQEARLRCSPMKGHSHVYWYRQLPEEGLKFMVYLQKENIIDESGMPKERFSAEFPKEGPSILRIQQVVRGDSAAYFCASSPRPLGVQEANVLTFGAGSRLTVL.

This clone was observed a single time. This chain joins TRBV9 and TRBJ2-2; D is uncertain. Germline CDR1 SGDLS, CDR2 YYNGEE. V lost 7 bases to trimming and J lost 1 base, with 14 bases between them. The CDR3 covers 15 residues. CDR3 amino acids: CASGYGHRNTGELFF. CDR3 nucleotides: TGTGCCAGCGGGTACGGCCACAGGAACACCGGGGAGCTGTTTTTT.